The 12 T cell receptor beta chains presented below share a single source sample, sequenced in a study of tumor-infiltrating lymphocytes in localized non-small cell lung cancer. Clones were read by immunoSEQ multiplex PCR, and TCRdb kept only the in-frame ones, dropping some. This table has just under 7,500 clones, approximately 77% appearing once. The specimen was uninvolved lung tissue not adjacent to the tumor. These TCRs come from a human donor with non-small cell lung cancer.

This clone occurred a few times. The chain joins TRBV29-1 to TRBJ2-1, with 10 positions matching TRBD2. With V trimmed by 4 bases and J by 4 bases, 1 base remained unmatched. Germline CDR1 is SQVTM and CDR2 is ANQGSEA. The length of the CDR3 is 13 residues. The CDR3 DNA reads as TGCAGCGTTGCGACTAGCGGGTACAATGAGCAGTTCTTC. It translates to CSVATSGYNEQFF.

The rearrangement uses TRBV20-1 and TRBJ2-5, with D possibly TRBD2 on 5 matching bases. CDR1 is DFQATT and CDR2 is SNEGSKA in the germline V gene (reference sequence). The CDR3 sequence is 11 residues long. Between the trimmed V and J ends, which lost 3 bases and 10 bases, there was a span of 12 bases. CDR3: CSARGTEDQYF. The CDR3 DNA sequence: TGCAGTGCTAGGGGCACGGAGGACCAGTACTTC.

The gene calls are TRBV7-9 and TRBJ2-1; TRBD2 agrees at 9 bases. The CDR3 is 17 amino acids. The ends lost 1 base at V and 5 bases at J; junction bases unmatched: 9. Germline-derived CDR1 and CDR2 are SEHNR and FQNEAQ (reference sequence). CDR3 DNA: TGTGCCAGCAGCTTAGTGGGAGCGGGAGGCAGGGACAATGAGCAGTTCTTC. This encodes CASSLVGAGGRDNEQFF.

In this sample, this clone turned up once. This chain joins TRBV28 and TRBJ1-4, with 8 nucleotides matching TRBD1. The V and J ends lost 9 bases and 6 bases, in that order; junction bases with no gene match: 3. The CDR3 extends over 12 amino acids. Germline V lookup: CDR1 MDHEN, CDR2 SYDVKM. The CDR3 is CASSQGDEKLFF. The CDR3 region has the DNA TGTGCCAGTTCACAGGGGGATGAAAAACTGTTTTTT.

The chain is built from TRBV11-2 and TRBJ1-5, with D possibly matching TRBD1 (6 bases). Trimming left V 1 base short and J 6 bases short, with 13 bases between. CDR3 length equals 15 residues. Germline V gene lookup returns CDR1 SGHAT and CDR2 FQNNGV. The CDR3 sequence is CASSLGGGVGQPQHF. CDR3 DNA sequence: TGTGCCAGCAGCTTAGGAGGGGGGGTTGGTCAGCCCCAGCATTTT.

The chain uses TRBV4-2 and TRBJ2-3; maybe TRBD2 (6 bases). The CDR3 spans 14 residues. CDR1 and CDR2 (germline): LGHNA, YNFKEQ. V lost 1 base to trimming and J lost 4 bases, with 9 bases between them. CDR3 DNA sequence: TGTGCCAGCAGCCAAGGGGACTCAGCAGATACGCAGTATTTT. Its protein is CASSQGDSADTQYF.

The J gene is TRBJ2-5, the V gene TRBV28; D may correspond to TRBD1 or TRBD2 (6 bases each). Between the trimmed V and J ends, which lost 10 bases and 4 bases, there was a span of 13 bases. Germline V gene data show CDR1 as MDHEN and CDR2 as SYDVKM. This CDR3 comprises 12 residues. The CDR3, as DNA: TGTGCCACGAGGGGGGTGGGAGAGACCCAGTACTTC. The encoded protein is CATRGVGETQYF.

The chain recombines TRBV28 with TRBJ2-1; 10 bases are a match to TRBD1. The CDR3 spans 15 residues. J lost 7 bases, V lost 7 bases, and 10 bases had no gene match. Germline V gene sequence: CDR1 MDHEN, CDR2 SYDVKM. The CDR3 bases are TGTGCCAGCATAAGTCCGGGACAGGGGACTAATGAGCAGTTCTTC. As protein: CASISPGQGTNEQFF.

The chain has TRBV10-2 and TRBJ1-1; no definite D call. This CDR3 contains 12 residues. Germline V lookup: CDR1 WSHSY, CDR2 SAAADI. Trimming left V 3 bases short and J 6 bases short, with 8 bases between. As DNA, the CDR3 is TGCGCCAGCAGTGATCCTATGGCTGAAGCTTTCTTT. Amino acids: CASSDPMAEAFF.

The chain employs TRBV11-3 and TRBJ2-3, with TRBD2 matching 7 bases. After removal of 2 bases from V and 6 bases from J, the junction contained 8 bases not matched to a gene. Germline loops: CDR1 SGHNT, CDR2 YENEEA. The CDR3 is 15 amino acids. The DNA of the CDR3 is TGTGCCAGCAGCTTAACGGGGAGGGAGGTGGATACGCAGTATTTT. Translated: CASSLTGREVDTQYF.

The CDR3 bases are TGCGCCAGCAGCGTCGGGAACTCAGAGACCCAGTACTTC. Residues: CASSVGNSETQYF. The chain joins TRBV5-1 to TRBJ2-5; possible D gene TRBD2, 5 bases. Trimming took off 4 bases at V and 4 bases at J, with 11 bases between the two ends. Germline V gene data show CDR1 as SGHRS and CDR2 as YFSETQ. The CDR3 loop spans 13 amino acids.

Only a few counts were recorded for this clone. V gene TRBV19 combines with J gene TRBJ2-2; the D gene is possibly TRBD1 (6 bases). The V and J ends lost 10 bases and 1 base respectively, with 10 bases between them. This CDR3 contains 13 residues. Looked up from germline, CDR1 is LNHDA and CDR2 is SQIVND (reference sequence). The CDR3 DNA reads as TGTGCCATCCGGACAGAGAACACCGGGGAGCTGTTTTTT. This translates into CAIRTENTGELFF.